Sequencing of this TCR beta chain was carried out in a study of cytomegalovirus exposure and HLA in healthy donors. Both 60 Vbeta primers and 13 Jbeta primers went into the PCR. Only in-frame clones appear in the TCRdb table, and some are missing; sequencing was by immunoSEQ multiplex PCR. This table has 130,000 to 150,000 clones, roughly 73% appearing once. The material sequenced was PBMCs. This clonotype originated in a woman aged 40-49 years in good health and CMV-seronegative.

The CDR3 DNA follows: TGTGCCAGCAGCCAACCGAGAGGGATAAACTATGGCTACACCTTC. It codes for CASSQPRGINYGYTF. The chain couples TRBV4-2 to TRBJ1-2; D ambiguous. CDR1 is LGHNA and CDR2 is YNFKEQ in the germline V gene. There are 15 residues in the CDR3. V lost 2 bases and J 2 bases, leaving 12 bases between the germline ends.